The sequence of this TCR beta chain was determined in a study of blood T cells in healthy people across ages. The CDR3 has 13 residues. The V end lost 6 bases, the J end lost 2 bases, and 11 bases lay between the germline ends. The germline gives CDR1 MDHEN, CDR2 SYDVKM. Next came a second PCR, run for about 7 to 12 cycles, which used a sample-barcoded 5' primer along with a J-beta primer mix. From the 5' RACE reads, TCRdb called clonotypes with MiXCR, one entry per CDR3 protein. The repertoire has around 970,000 distinct CDR3 sequences, 51% of them found once; the top ten carry over 20%. The sequenced sample consisted of blood. V and J are TRBV28 and TRBJ2-7; the D is unclear. The receptor was isolated from a woman between 55 and 75 years old in good health. The CDR3 bases are TGTGCCAGCAGGGGCGCGGACCCCTACGAGCAGTACTTC. Residues: CASRGADPYEQYF.